This TCR beta chain was found in a study of shared clonotypes between healthy human individuals. Turning to the study itself: With ages of 18 to 49, the donors were two women and a few men. General observations from the study: Relative to clonotypes present in all four donors, those not shared had lower generation probabilities.

As for this clone: What it binds is not known.

The CDR3 is made up of 18 amino acids. Germline V gene lookup returns CDR1 ENHRY and CDR2 SYGVKD. V was pared by 4 bases and J by 3 bases, with 12 bases of the junction left unmatched. CD45RO-negative CD8 cells positively selected for CCR7 made up the naive population, which excluded terminally differentiated effector memory CD45RA+ cells. Participating donors were healthy, HIV-negative adults free of recent acute infections or vaccinations. Some clones are missing from TCRdb's copy, which holds only in-frame ones; the method was immunoSEQ multiplex PCR. The table records 550,000 to 600,000 clones, roughly 98% of them present only once.

The receptor's source is a man aged 30 to 39 in good health. The sample was naive CD8+ T cells sorted from blood. The genes are TRBV10-3 and TRBJ2-7, with 13 bases aligning to TRBD2. CDR3 in amino acids: CAISGGEGLAGHLYEQYF. As DNA, the CDR3 is TGTGCCATCAGTGGGGGGGAGGGACTAGCGGGGCACCTCTACGAGCAGTACTTC.